The clone carrying this T cell receptor beta chain came up many times. Combining iRepertoire HTBI primers with Arm-PCR of CDR3 regions, the authors built TCR beta libraries. TCRdb called the multiplex PCR reads again in MiXCR, with one record for every CDR3 protein. The repertoire has roughly 610,000 distinct CDR3 sequences, 15% to 20% of them found once; the top ten carry around 13%. The sample comes from a study of regulatory T cells in long-lasting Graves disease. Study as a whole: Antithyroid drug exposure in newly diagnosed Graves' patients had lasted under 3 months.

Time point specified: newly diagnosed GD, antithyroid drugs for less than 3 months. RNA isolated from PBMCs was used to make the TCR library. The CDR3 is 15 amino acids. The germline gives CDR1 SGHRS, CDR2 YFSETQ. After removal of 0 bases from V and 2 bases from J, the junction contained 0 bases not matched to a gene. This same sample was also taken into another study, of T cells in Graves' hyperthyroidism and ophthalmopathy. As that report states: Patients were excluded for uncontrolled infection, other autoimmune disease, pregnancy or lactation. The HTBI primer set was used in a first-round RT-PCR of the TCR CDR3. With a median lead of roughly 6.2 months before onset, the model predicted ophthalmopathy.

This sample comprised peripheral blood mononuclear cells (PBMCs), obtained at new diagnosis, from a patient treated with antithyroid drugs. This clonotype originated in a man aged 18-30 years with Graves disease. The chain is built from TRBV5-1 and TRBJ2-5; 11 bases align to TRBD2. The CDR3 DNA reads as TGCGCCAGCAGCTTGGGGACTAGCGGGCAAGAGACCCAGTACTTC. Its translation: CASSLGTSGQETQYF. The full variable domain, completed using reference TRBV5-1 and TRBJ2-5, is KAGVTQTPRYLIKTRGQQVTLSCSPISGHRSVSWYQQTPGQGLQFLFEYFSETQRNKGNFPGRFSGRQFSNSRSEMNVSTLELGDSALYLCASSLGTSGQETQYFGPGTRLLVL.